This TCR beta chain is drawn from a study of neoadjuvant anti-PD-1 for oral cavity cancer. Study-level background: Patients mostly received three to four biweekly nivolumab doses at 3 mg/kg before surgery. Non-progressing patients received a fourth nivolumab dose near day 43, then surgery on days 50-56.

Profiling relied on immunoSEQ multiplex PCR, and the TCRdb table lists in-frame clones only, not all of them. This sample has some 31,000 clones, with just under 80% found just once. Regarding time point: after neoadjuvant nivolumab, at surgical resection. Patients had HPV-negative, locally advanced oral cavity squamous cell carcinoma. Germline-derived CDR1 and CDR2 are SGHTA and FQGNSA. V lost 4 bases and J 4 bases, leaving 19 bases between the germline ends. The CDR3 runs 16 residues. The sequence came from a person aged 40 to 85 with oral cavity squamous cell carcinoma. The sample here was PBMCs, taken after nivolumab (anti-PD-1) treatment. V usage is TRBV7-2 and J usage is TRBJ1-2; a possible D gene is TRBD1 (6 bases). For the CDR3, the DNA is TGTGCCAGCAGCTACACAGGGTTCGGGGTTCGCTATGGCTACACCTTC. Its translation: CASSYTGFGVRYGYTF.